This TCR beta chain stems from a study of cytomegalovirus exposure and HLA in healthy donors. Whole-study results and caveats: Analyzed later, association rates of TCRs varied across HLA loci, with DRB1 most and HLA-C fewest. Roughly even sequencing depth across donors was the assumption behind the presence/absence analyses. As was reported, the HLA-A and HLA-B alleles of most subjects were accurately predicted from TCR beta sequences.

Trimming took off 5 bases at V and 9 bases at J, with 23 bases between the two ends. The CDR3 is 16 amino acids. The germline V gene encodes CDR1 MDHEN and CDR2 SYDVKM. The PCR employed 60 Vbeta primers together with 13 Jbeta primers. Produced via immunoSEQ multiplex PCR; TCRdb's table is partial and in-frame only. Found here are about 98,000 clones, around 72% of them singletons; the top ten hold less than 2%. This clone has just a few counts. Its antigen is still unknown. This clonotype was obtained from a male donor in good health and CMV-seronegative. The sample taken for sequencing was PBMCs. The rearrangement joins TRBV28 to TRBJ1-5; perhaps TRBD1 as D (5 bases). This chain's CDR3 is CASSVTGIGQPGPQHF. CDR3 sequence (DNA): TGTGCCAGCAGTGTAACAGGTATCGGGCAGCCGGGGCCCCAGCATTTT.